This T cell receptor (beta chain) was obtained from a study of shared clonotypes between healthy human individuals. Authors' analysis steps: ImmunoSEQ supplied junction-only sequences lacking quality scores, so filtering was different. Profiled with immunoSEQ multiplex PCR; TCRdb holds only in-frame clones, not every one. V and J calls and clone size are as listed in that table; D and trimming were resolved from the DNA. The table has millions of clones, 80% to 95% seen once. General study points: Owing to a small donor count, the genetic and exposure-history diversity represented was limited.

The CDR3 has 13 residues. V shed 2 bases and J 7 bases; nucleotides not matched to a gene: 2. Per the germline V gene, CDR1 is MGHDK and CDR2 is SYGVNS. Comments on this clone: Its antigen remains unknown.

This chain connects TRBV25-1 to TRBJ2-7; 10 positions match TRBD1. The sequenced material came from naive CD4+ T cells from PBMCs. Subset of the sample: CD45RA+ positively selected. This TCR derives from a man between 18 and 29 years old in good health. Some clones in this sample may be carry-over from other donors' samples. The CDR3 DNA sequence: TGTGCCAGCAGTGAACGGGACAGGGGTGAGCAGTACTTC. Encoded protein: CASSERDRGEQYF.